These T cell receptor beta chains were read from a single sample in a study of blood T cell repertoires in COVID-19. The data were produced by immunoSEQ multiplex PCR, yet TCRdb's version contains in-frame clones alone and is incomplete. The data hold some 160,000 clones, with about 82% observed a single time. Sequenced input: PBMCs or T cells enriched from blood (not recorded which). Receptors originate from a woman in her forties who had recovered from COVID-19. Both conserved end residues are part of each CDR3.

V: TRBV6-5
J: TRBJ2-3
CDR3: CASSYTEDRAGTQYF

V: TRBV3-1/TRBV3-2
J: TRBJ2-1
CDR3: CASSRTDYNEQFF

V: TRBV4-2
J: TRBJ1-5
CDR3: CASSPAYQGKGQPQHF

V: TRBV12-5
J: TRBJ2-7
CDR3: CASGSDRTGEQYF

V: TRBV5-8
J: TRBJ1-4
CDR3: CASSANDRGRNEKLFF

V: TRBV5-4
J: TRBJ2-7
CDR3: CASSLGLAGPSSYEQYF

V: TRBV2
J: TRBJ1-4
CDR3: CASSDLDRGQGNEKLFF

V: TRBV11-2
J: TRBJ1-1
CDR3: CASSSDISNTEAFF

V: TRBV7-8
J: TRBJ2-3
CDR3: CASSLTGSETDTQYF

V: TRBV7-2
J: TRBJ2-1
CDR3: CASSLAAGLAGWNEQFF

V: TRBV6-2/TRBV6-3
J: TRBJ2-7
CDR3: CASSSREEGEQYF

V: TRBV2
J: TRBJ1-5
CDR3: CASRSYSNQPQHF

V: TRBV4-1
J: TRBJ1-1
CDR3: CASSQDGPPGPHTEAFF

V: TRBV2
J: TRBJ1-2
CDR3: CASSEIPGQPIRYAF

V: TRBV28
J: TRBJ2-7
CDR3: CASSFIDTPYEQYF

V: TRBV10-2
J: TRBJ1-1
CDR3: CASRDDGTGENTEAFF

V: TRBV13
J: TRBJ2-3
CDR3: CASSLASTDTQYF

V: TRBV6-5
J: TRBJ1-4
CDR3: CASGTRQGSEKLFF

V: TRBV6-5
J: TRBJ2-3
CDR3: CASRLAGGPTDTQYF

V: TRBV4-2
J: TRBJ1-2
CDR3: CASSQGGRDNGYTF

V: TRBV5-4
J: TRBJ2-7
CDR3: CASSFKRETSYEQYF

V: TRBV3-1/TRBV3-2
J: TRBJ1-2
CDR3: CASSSFPGTEYKNYGYTF

V: TRBV19
J: TRBJ1-5
CDR3: CASSIGEGSGNQPQHF

V: TRBV5-1
J: TRBJ2-7
CDR3: CASSPSGGLTYEQYF

V: TRBV19
J: TRBJ1-5
CDR3: CVSSGVTGNQPQHF

V: TRBV6-6
J: TRBJ2-7
CDR3: CASSFPWTEGSGQYF

V: TRBV7-8
J: TRBJ2-2
CDR3: CASSLARQAPNTGELFF

V: TRBV11-3
J: TRBJ1-1
CDR3: CASSLGGTGGTEAFF

V: TRBV7-8
J: TRBJ1-5
CDR3: CASSLAGGQRPQHF

V: TRBV5-1
J: TRBJ2-7
CDR3: CASSLAAGGSYEQYF

V: TRBV21-1
J: TRBJ2-1
CDR3: CASSKITSGTYNEQFF

V: TRBV10-3
J: TRBJ2-5
CDR3: CATGTGGNYQETQYF

V: TRBV12-3/TRBV12-4
J: TRBJ2-1
CDR3: CASSFLAGVEQFF

V: TRBV5-4
J: TRBJ2-1
CDR3: CASSSGQGSNEQFF

V: TRBV7-9
J: TRBJ2-4
CDR3: CASSLGQGQNIQYF

V: TRBV5-1
J: TRBJ1-1
CDR3: CASRAETAEAFF

V: TRBV2
J: TRBJ2-7
CDR3: CASSPQHYEQYF

V: TRBV7-9
J: TRBJ1-2
CDR3: CASSLDRQPVYGYTF

V: TRBV3-1/TRBV3-2
J: TRBJ2-1
CDR3: CASSLMLAGDEQFF

V: TRBV4-1
J: TRBJ1-1
CDR3: CASSQDLGLYTEAFF

V: TRBV30
J: TRBJ1-5
CDR3: CAWGGGALSNQPQHF

V: TRBV11-2
J: TRBJ1-1
CDR3: CASTLGPGEYTEAFF

V: TRBV5-1
J: TRBJ1-5
CDR3: CASSLDGGGNQPQHF

V: TRBV19
J: TRBJ1-1
CDR3: CASSRGNTEAFF

V: TRBV3-1/TRBV3-2
J: TRBJ2-7
CDR3: CASSRGGPPYEQYF

V: TRBV13
J: TRBJ2-1
CDR3: CASSFFGTGNEQFF

V: TRBV6-5
J: TRBJ1-1
CDR3: CASSPGQPRHTEAFF

V: TRBV5-1
J: TRBJ2-7
CDR3: CASSYGTGTDEQYF

V: TRBV27
J: TRBJ2-1
CDR3: CASSRNNEQFF

V: TRBV5-4
J: TRBJ2-7
CDR3: CASSPGTSGGPSYEQYF

V: TRBV7-9
J: TRBJ2-1
CDR3: CASSSRTSGGTNEQFF

V: TRBV9
J: TRBJ1-2
CDR3: CASSVVTGSVYTF

V: TRBV19
J: TRBJ1-1
CDR3: CASSIVGQGGLLSEAFF

V: TRBV19
J: TRBJ1-5
CDR3: CASDEGELGNQPQHF

V: TRBV5-4
J: TRBJ1-4
CDR3: CASSGDLTTNEKLFF

V: TRBV28
J: TRBJ1-1
CDR3: CASSFTGGTTEAFF

V: TRBV12-5
J: TRBJ2-3
CDR3: CASLRGTSGSTDTQYF

V: TRBV13
J: TRBJ2-7
CDR3: CASSLGPAGGTGEQYF